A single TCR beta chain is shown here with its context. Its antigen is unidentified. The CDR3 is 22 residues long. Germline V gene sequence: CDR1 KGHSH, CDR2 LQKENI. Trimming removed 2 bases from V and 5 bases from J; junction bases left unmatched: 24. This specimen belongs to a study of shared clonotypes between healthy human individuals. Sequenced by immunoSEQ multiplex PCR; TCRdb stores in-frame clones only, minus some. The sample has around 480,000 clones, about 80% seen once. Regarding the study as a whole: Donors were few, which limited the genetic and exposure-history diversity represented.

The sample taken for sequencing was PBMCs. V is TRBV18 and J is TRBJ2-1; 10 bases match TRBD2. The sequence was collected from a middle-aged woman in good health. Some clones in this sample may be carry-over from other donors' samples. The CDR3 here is CASSPGESGFGTGTSENNEQFF. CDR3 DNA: TGTGCCAGCTCACCAGGGGAGAGCGGGTTTGGCACCGGGACTAGCGAGAACAATGAGCAGTTCTTC. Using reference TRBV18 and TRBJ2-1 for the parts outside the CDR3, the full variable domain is NAGVMQNPRHLVRRRGQEARLRCSPMKGHSHVYWYRQLPEEGLKFMVYLQKENIIDESGMPKERFSAEFPKEGPSILRIQQVVRGDSAAYFCASSPGESGFGTGTSENNEQFFGPGTRLTVL.